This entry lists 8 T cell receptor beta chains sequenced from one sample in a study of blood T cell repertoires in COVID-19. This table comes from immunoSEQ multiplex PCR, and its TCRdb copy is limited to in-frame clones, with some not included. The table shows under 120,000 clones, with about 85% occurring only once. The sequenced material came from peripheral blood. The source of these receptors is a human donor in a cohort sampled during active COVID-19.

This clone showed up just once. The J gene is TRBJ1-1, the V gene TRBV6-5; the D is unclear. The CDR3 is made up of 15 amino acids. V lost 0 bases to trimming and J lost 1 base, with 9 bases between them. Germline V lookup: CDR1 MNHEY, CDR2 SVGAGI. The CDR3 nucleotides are TGTGCCAGCAGTTACTCCCATCCAGGGAACACTGAAGCTTTCTTT. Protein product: CASSYSHPGNTEAFF.

The CDR3 reads CASSQEVRDYHYEQYF. CDR3 sequence (DNA): TGTGCCAGCAGCCAAGAGGTTCGTGACTACCACTACGAGCAGTACTTC. The chain has TRBV3-1 (or the pseudogene TRBV3-2) and TRBJ2-7; maybe TRBD2 (5 bases). CDR3 length: 16 amino acids. The V gene's germline CDR1 is LGHDT and CDR2 YNNKEL (reference sequence). With 0 bases removed from V and 3 bases from J, the gap between germline ends came to 15 bases.

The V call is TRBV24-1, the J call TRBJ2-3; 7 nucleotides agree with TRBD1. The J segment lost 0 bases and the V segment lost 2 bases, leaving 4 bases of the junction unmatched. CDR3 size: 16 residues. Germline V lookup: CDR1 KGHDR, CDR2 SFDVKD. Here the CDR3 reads CATSDSGTASTDTQYF. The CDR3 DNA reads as TGTGCCACCAGTGATTCTGGGACAGCCAGCACAGATACGCAGTATTTT.

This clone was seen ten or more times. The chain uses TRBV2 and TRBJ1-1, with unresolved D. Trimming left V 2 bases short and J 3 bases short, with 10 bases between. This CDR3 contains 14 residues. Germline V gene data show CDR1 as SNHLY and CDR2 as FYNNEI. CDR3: CASSETAGYTEAFF. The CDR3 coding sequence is TGTGCCAGCAGTGAAACGGCAGGTTACACTGAAGCTTTCTTT.

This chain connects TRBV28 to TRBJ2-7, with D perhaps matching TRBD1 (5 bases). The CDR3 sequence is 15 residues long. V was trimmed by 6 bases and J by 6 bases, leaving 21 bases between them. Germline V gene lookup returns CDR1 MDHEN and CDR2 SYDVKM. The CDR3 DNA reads TGTGCCAGCAGACCCTCTACAGGTAGCATGGGCGAGCAGTACTTC. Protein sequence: CASRPSTGSMGEQYF.

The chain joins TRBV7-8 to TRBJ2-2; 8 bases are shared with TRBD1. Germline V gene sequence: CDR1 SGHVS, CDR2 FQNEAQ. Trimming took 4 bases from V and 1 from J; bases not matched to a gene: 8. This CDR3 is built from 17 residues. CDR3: CASSYSGTGKNTGELFF. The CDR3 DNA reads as TGTGCCAGCAGCTACTCCGGGACAGGTAAGAACACCGGGGAGCTGTTTTTT. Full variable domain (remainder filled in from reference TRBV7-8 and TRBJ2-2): GAGVSQSPRYKVAKRGQDVALRCDPISGHVSLFWYQQALGQGPEFLTYFQNEAQLDKSGLPSDRFFAERPEGSVSTLKIQRTQQEDSAVYLCASSYSGTGKNTGELFFGEGSRLTVL.

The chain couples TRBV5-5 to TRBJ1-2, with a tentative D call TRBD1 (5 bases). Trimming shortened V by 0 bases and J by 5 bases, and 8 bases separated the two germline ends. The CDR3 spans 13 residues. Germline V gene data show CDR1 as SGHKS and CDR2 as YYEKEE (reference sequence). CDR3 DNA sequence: TGTGCCAGCAGCTTGGCACAGGAGTATGGCTACACCTTC. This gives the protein CASSLAQEYGYTF.

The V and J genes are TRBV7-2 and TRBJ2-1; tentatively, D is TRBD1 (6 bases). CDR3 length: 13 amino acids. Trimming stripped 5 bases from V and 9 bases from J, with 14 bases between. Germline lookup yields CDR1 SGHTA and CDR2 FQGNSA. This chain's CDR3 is CASSLPGVAEQFF. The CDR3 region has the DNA TGTGCCAGCAGCCTCCCAGGGGTGGCTGAGCAGTTCTTC.